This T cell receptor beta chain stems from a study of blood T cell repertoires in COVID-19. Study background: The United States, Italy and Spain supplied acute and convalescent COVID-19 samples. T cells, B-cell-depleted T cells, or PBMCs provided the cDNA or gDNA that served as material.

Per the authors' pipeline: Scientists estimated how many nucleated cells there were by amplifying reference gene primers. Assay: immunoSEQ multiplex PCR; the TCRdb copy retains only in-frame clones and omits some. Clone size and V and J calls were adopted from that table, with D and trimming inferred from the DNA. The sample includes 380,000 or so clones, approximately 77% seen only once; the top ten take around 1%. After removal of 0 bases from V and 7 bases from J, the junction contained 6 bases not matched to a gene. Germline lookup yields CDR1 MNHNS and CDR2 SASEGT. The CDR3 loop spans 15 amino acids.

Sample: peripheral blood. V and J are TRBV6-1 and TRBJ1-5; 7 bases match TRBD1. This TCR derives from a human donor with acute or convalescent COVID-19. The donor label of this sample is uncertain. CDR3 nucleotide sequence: TGTGCCAGCAGTGAAGCTACGACAGGGTTCCAGCCCCAGCATTTT. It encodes CASSEATTGFQPQHF.